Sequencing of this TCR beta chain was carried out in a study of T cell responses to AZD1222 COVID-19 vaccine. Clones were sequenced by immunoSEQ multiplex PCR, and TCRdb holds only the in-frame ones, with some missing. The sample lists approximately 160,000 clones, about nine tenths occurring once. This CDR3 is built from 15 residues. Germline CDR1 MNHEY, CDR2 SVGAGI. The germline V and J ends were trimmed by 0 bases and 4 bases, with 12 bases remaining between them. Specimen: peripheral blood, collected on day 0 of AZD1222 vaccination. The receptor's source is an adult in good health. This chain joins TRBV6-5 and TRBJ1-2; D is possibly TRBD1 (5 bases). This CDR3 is CASSYSRQSSYGYTF. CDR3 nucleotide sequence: TGTGCCAGCAGTTACTCCCGACAGTCCTCCTATGGCTACACCTTC.